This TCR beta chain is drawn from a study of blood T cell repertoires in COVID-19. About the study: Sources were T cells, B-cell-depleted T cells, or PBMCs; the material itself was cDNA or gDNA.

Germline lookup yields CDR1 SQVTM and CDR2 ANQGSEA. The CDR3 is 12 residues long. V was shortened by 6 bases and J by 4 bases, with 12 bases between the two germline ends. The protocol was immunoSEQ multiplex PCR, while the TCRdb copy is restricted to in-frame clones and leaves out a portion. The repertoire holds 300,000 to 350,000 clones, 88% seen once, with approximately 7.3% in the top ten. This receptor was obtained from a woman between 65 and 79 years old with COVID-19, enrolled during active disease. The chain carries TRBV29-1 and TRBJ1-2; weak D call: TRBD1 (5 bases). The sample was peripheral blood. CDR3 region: CSVGREGYGYTF. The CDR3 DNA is TGCAGCGTAGGCAGGGAAGGCTATGGCTACACCTTC.